These T cell receptor beta chains were read from a single sample in a study of breast tumors, draining lymph nodes, adjacent tissues. From the multiplex PCR reads, TCRdb called clonotypes with MiXCR, one entry per CDR3 protein. The repertoire includes over 200,000 distinct CDR3 sequences, less than 45% of them detected once, and 3% to 4.5% sits in the top ten. Sequenced material: axillary lymph node tissue. The receptor source for this set is a female donor with breast cancer. Some clones in this sample may be carry-over from other donors' samples. Both conserved end residues are part of each CDR3. The order of the fields is clone size, V gene, D gene, CDR3 length, J gene, CDR3 protein, CDR3 DNA. D genes are given only for firm matches. Where a row states a size, it is once, few, many or the class of an expanded clone; other rows omit it.

clone size: many
V gene: TRBV5-1
D gene: TRBD2
CDR3 length: 21
J gene: TRBJ2-7
CDR3 protein: CASSGSNRTSVVLSPPYEQYF
CDR3 DNA: TGCGCCAGCAGCGGCAGTAACCGGACTAGCGTTGTCCTCTCTCCTCCCTACGAGCAGTACTTC

clone size: few
V gene: TRBV7-2
D gene: -
CDR3 length: 16
J gene: TRBJ2-1
CDR3 protein: CASSPGDTWSYNEQFF
CDR3 DNA: TGTGCCAGCAGCCCAGGGGACACATGGTCCTACAATGAGCAGTTCTTC

clone size: many
V gene: TRBV10-3
D gene: TRBD1
CDR3 length: 11
J gene: TRBJ2-3
CDR3 protein: CAFPDRAEQYF
CDR3 DNA: TGTGCCTTCCCGGACAGGGCGGAGCAGTATTTT

clone size: -
V gene: TRBV30
D gene: -
CDR3 length: 13
J gene: TRBJ1-2
CDR3 protein: CTWDDPYRYGYTF
CDR3 DNA: TGTACCTGGGACGATCCCTACCGCTATGGCTACACCTTC

clone size: -
V gene: TRBV11-1
D gene: -
CDR3 length: 16
J gene: TRBJ2-1
CDR3 protein: CASSLAIEETRNEQFF
CDR3 DNA: TGTGCCAGCAGCTTAGCGATTGAGGAAACCCGCAATGAGCAGTTCTTC

clone size: -
V gene: TRBV20-1
D gene: TRBD2
CDR3 length: 17
J gene: TRBJ2-3
CDR3 protein: CSARGPRTSGNSDTQYF
CDR3 DNA: TGCAGTGCTAGAGGACCCAGGACTAGCGGGAATTCAGATACGCAGTATTTT

clone size: -
V gene: TRBV4-2
D gene: -
CDR3 length: 16
J gene: TRBJ2-1
CDR3 protein: CASSQDRGQGGDEQFF
CDR3 DNA: TGTGCCAGCAGCCAAGATAGAGGCCAGGGGGGGGATGAGCAGTTCTTC

clone size: -
V gene: TRBV5-6
D gene: TRBD1
CDR3 length: 15
J gene: TRBJ2-1
CDR3 protein: CASSTTGGAYNEQFF
CDR3 DNA: TGTGCCAGCAGCACCACAGGGGGTGCCTACAATGAGCAGTTCTTC

clone size: many
V gene: TRBV19
D gene: TRBD1
CDR3 length: 14
J gene: TRBJ1-4
CDR3 protein: CASRPTGGLEKLFF
CDR3 DNA: TGTGCCAGTAGGCCGACAGGGGGCTTGGAAAAACTGTTTTTT

clone size: once
V gene: TRBV11-2
D gene: -
CDR3 length: 14
J gene: TRBJ2-3
CDR3 protein: CASSFVRGDSEQYF
CDR3 DNA: TGTGCCAGCAGCTTTGTCAGGGGGGACTCCGAGCAGTATTTT

clone size: medium-sized
V gene: TRBV2
D gene: TRBD1
CDR3 length: 16
J gene: TRBJ2-3
CDR3 protein: CASSGGQGLGYDTQYF
CDR3 DNA: TGTGCCAGCTCTGGGGGACAGGGGTTAGGTTACGATACGCAGTATTTT

clone size: many
V gene: TRBV6-1
D gene: TRBD1
CDR3 length: 15
J gene: TRBJ1-2
CDR3 protein: CAILADGTDNYGYTF
CDR3 DNA: TGTGCCATCCTTGCGGACGGGACAGACAACTATGGCTACACCTTC

clone size: -
V gene: TRBV24-1
D gene: -
CDR3 length: 10
J gene: TRBJ1-5
CDR3 protein: CATSAWVQHF
CDR3 DNA: TGTGCCACCAGTGCCTGGGTCCAGCATTTT

clone size: -
V gene: TRBV28
D gene: -
CDR3 length: 14
J gene: TRBJ1-4
CDR3 protein: CASSLGGPGEKLFF
CDR3 DNA: TGTGCCAGCAGTTTAGGTGGACCGGGGGAAAAACTGTTTTTT

clone size: -
V gene: TRBV28
D gene: TRBD2
CDR3 length: 18
J gene: TRBJ2-6
CDR3 protein: CASSFTSGSLSGANVLTF
CDR3 DNA: TGTGCCAGCAGTTTCACTAGCGGGAGCCTCTCTGGGGCCAACGTCCTGACTTTC

clone size: -
V gene: TRBV15
D gene: TRBD2
CDR3 length: 18
J gene: TRBJ2-1
CDR3 protein: CATSRDGPTSGGYNEQFF
CDR3 DNA: TGTGCCACCAGCAGAGATGGTCCTACTAGCGGGGGCTACAATGAGCAGTTCTTC

clone size: many
V gene: TRBV7-9
D gene: -
CDR3 length: 14
J gene: TRBJ2-2
CDR3 protein: CASSFDRNTGELFF
CDR3 DNA: TGTGCCAGCAGCTTTGACCGGAACACCGGGGAGCTGTTTTTT

clone size: many
V gene: TRBV7-2
D gene: -
CDR3 length: 15
J gene: TRBJ2-3
CDR3 protein: CASSLSVQATDTQYF
CDR3 DNA: TGTGCCAGCAGCTTATCGGTTCAGGCCACCGATACGCAGTATTTT

clone size: once
V gene: TRBV6-4
D gene: TRBD2
CDR3 length: 16
J gene: TRBJ2-1
CDR3 protein: CASTPGTSGRLNEQFF
CDR3 DNA: TGTGCCAGCACCCCCGGGACTAGCGGGAGACTTAATGAGCAGTTCTTC

clone size: many
V gene: TRBV20-1
D gene: -
CDR3 length: 16
J gene: TRBJ2-7
CDR3 protein: CSARDPRGSSSYEQYF
CDR3 DNA: TGCAGTGCTAGAGACCCCCGGGGGTCTAGCTCCTACGAGCAGTACTTC

clone size: many
V gene: TRBV4-2
D gene: -
CDR3 length: 17
J gene: TRBJ1-3
CDR3 protein: CASSQDWGTQTGNTIYF
CDR3 DNA: TGTGCCAGCAGCCAAGATTGGGGGACACAGACTGGAAACACCATATATTTT

clone size: many
V gene: TRBV10-3
D gene: TRBD1
CDR3 length: 15
J gene: TRBJ2-1
CDR3 protein: CAISPGQGARLEQFF
CDR3 DNA: TGTGCCATCAGCCCAGGACAGGGGGCGCGACTTGAGCAGTTCTTC

clone size: few
V gene: TRBV3-1
D gene: -
CDR3 length: 14
J gene: TRBJ2-7
CDR3 protein: CASSKRLEGGEQYF
CDR3 DNA: TGTGCCAGCAGCAAAAGACTAGAAGGGGGCGAGCAGTACTTC

clone size: -
V gene: TRBV11-3
D gene: TRBD1
CDR3 length: 13
J gene: TRBJ2-1
CDR3 protein: CASNRDRGFEQFF
CDR3 DNA: TGTGCCAGCAACCGGGACAGGGGATTTGAGCAGTTCTTC

clone size: many
V gene: TRBV30
D gene: -
CDR3 length: 12
J gene: TRBJ2-3
CDR3 protein: CAWILGPDTQYF
CDR3 DNA: TGTGCCTGGATTTTGGGGCCAGATACGCAGTATTTT

clone size: many
V gene: TRBV19
D gene: TRBD1
CDR3 length: 14
J gene: TRBJ2-2
CDR3 protein: CASSQGANTGELFF
CDR3 DNA: TGTGCCAGTAGTCAGGGGGCGAACACCGGGGAGCTGTTTTTT

clone size: many
V gene: TRBV14
D gene: -
CDR3 length: 12
J gene: TRBJ2-3
CDR3 protein: CASSQESDTQYF
CDR3 DNA: TGTGCCAGCAGCCAAGAGTCAGATACGCAGTATTTT

clone size: many
V gene: TRBV18
D gene: -
CDR3 length: 15
J gene: TRBJ1-6
CDR3 protein: CASAAKQGGASPLHF
CDR3 DNA: TGTGCCAGCGCCGCAAAACAAGGGGGAGCGTCACCCCTCCACTTT

clone size: few
V gene: TRBV6-6
D gene: -
CDR3 length: 13
J gene: TRBJ2-7
CDR3 protein: CASSYPAAYEQYF
CDR3 DNA: TGTGCCAGCAGTTACCCCGCGGCGTACGAGCAGTACTTC

clone size: many
V gene: TRBV5-1
D gene: TRBD1
CDR3 length: 16
J gene: TRBJ1-6
CDR3 protein: CASSLDTGGNNSPLHF
CDR3 DNA: TGCGCCAGCAGCTTGGATACAGGGGGCAATAATTCACCCCTCCACTTT

clone size: -
V gene: TRBV6-5
D gene: -
CDR3 length: 12
J gene: TRBJ1-2
CDR3 protein: CASKGGDYGYTF
CDR3 DNA: TGTGCCAGCAAAGGAGGGGACTATGGCTACACCTTC

clone size: -
V gene: TRBV7-8
D gene: -
CDR3 length: 13
J gene: TRBJ2-2
CDR3 protein: CASSLVGPGELFF
CDR3 DNA: TGTGCCAGCAGCTTAGTGGGGCCCGGGGAGCTGTTTTTT

clone size: -
V gene: TRBV3-1
D gene: -
CDR3 length: 15
J gene: TRBJ1-4
CDR3 protein: CASSPEWGGSEKLFF
CDR3 DNA: TGTGCCAGCAGCCCCGAATGGGGGGGAAGTGAAAAACTGTTTTTT

clone size: -
V gene: TRBV6-2/TRBV6-3
D gene: TRBD2
CDR3 length: 14
J gene: TRBJ2-5
CDR3 protein: CTSSLAGGRETQYF
CDR3 DNA: TGTACCAGCAGTCTAGCGGGAGGCAGGGAGACCCAGTACTTC

clone size: medium-sized
V gene: TRBV24-1
D gene: TRBD1
CDR3 length: 14
J gene: TRBJ1-5
CDR3 protein: CATSDSPGGQPQHF
CDR3 DNA: TGTGCCACCAGTGATTCCCCAGGGGGTCAGCCCCAGCATTTT

clone size: many
V gene: TRBV7-2
D gene: TRBD1
CDR3 length: 17
J gene: TRBJ1-3
CDR3 protein: CASSLGGTGRTGNTIYF
CDR3 DNA: TGTGCCAGCAGCCTAGGAGGGACAGGGAGGACTGGAAACACCATATATTTT

clone size: -
V gene: TRBV7-8
D gene: TRBD1
CDR3 length: 17
J gene: TRBJ2-7
CDR3 protein: CASTPRGRGTGLNEQYF
CDR3 DNA: TGTGCCAGCACCCCCCGGGGACGCGGGACAGGGCTCAACGAGCAGTACTTC

clone size: many
V gene: TRBV19
D gene: -
CDR3 length: 15
J gene: TRBJ2-1
CDR3 protein: CASRQVGGSYNEQFF
CDR3 DNA: TGTGCCAGTAGACAAGTAGGGGGGTCCTACAATGAGCAGTTCTTC

clone size: many
V gene: TRBV10-3
D gene: -
CDR3 length: 13
J gene: TRBJ2-5
CDR3 protein: CAISESSAEAQYF
CDR3 DNA: TGTGCCATCAGTGAGTCGTCGGCGGAGGCCCAGTACTTC

clone size: many
V gene: TRBV24-1
D gene: -
CDR3 length: 15
J gene: TRBJ2-1
CDR3 protein: CATSDLQGTTSEQFF
CDR3 DNA: TGTGCCACCAGTGATTTGCAGGGGACGACCAGTGAGCAGTTCTTC

clone size: many
V gene: TRBV5-1
D gene: TRBD2
CDR3 length: 16
J gene: TRBJ2-7
CDR3 protein: CASSPGLAGVQAEQYF
CDR3 DNA: TGCGCCAGCAGCCCGGGACTAGCGGGAGTCCAGGCCGAGCAGTACTTC

clone size: many
V gene: TRBV7-9
D gene: TRBD2
CDR3 length: 17
J gene: TRBJ2-1
CDR3 protein: CASSLGTSGNSYNEQFF
CDR3 DNA: TGTGCCAGCAGCTTAGGGACTAGCGGGAACTCCTACAATGAGCAGTTCTTC

clone size: many
V gene: TRBV20-1
D gene: -
CDR3 length: 14
J gene: TRBJ1-2
CDR3 protein: CSARATGPNYGYTF
CDR3 DNA: TGCAGTGCTAGAGCGACAGGTCCCAACTATGGCTACACCTTC

clone size: many
V gene: TRBV7-9
D gene: -
CDR3 length: 17
J gene: TRBJ2-3
CDR3 protein: CASSLSHSAALGDTQYF
CDR3 DNA: TGTGCCAGCAGTTTATCTCACAGCGCGGCCTTGGGGGATACGCAGTATTTT

clone size: -
V gene: TRBV19
D gene: TRBD2
CDR3 length: 15
J gene: TRBJ2-5
CDR3 protein: CASSIAPSGRTPQYF
CDR3 DNA: TGTGCCAGTAGTATAGCTCCTAGCGGGAGGACCCCCCAGTACTTC

clone size: many
V gene: TRBV20-1
D gene: -
CDR3 length: 12
J gene: TRBJ1-5
CDR3 protein: CSARDSGKPQHF
CDR3 DNA: TGCAGTGCTAGAGATTCCGGAAAGCCCCAGCATTTT

clone size: -
V gene: TRBV7-2
D gene: -
CDR3 length: 13
J gene: TRBJ1-5
CDR3 protein: CASSRGGSRPQHF
CDR3 DNA: TGTGCCAGCAGCAGGGGTGGCTCTCGGCCCCAGCATTTT

clone size: -
V gene: TRBV5-4
D gene: TRBD1
CDR3 length: 15
J gene: TRBJ2-1
CDR3 protein: CASSRTGMSYNEQFF
CDR3 DNA: TGTGCCAGCAGCCGGACAGGGATGTCCTACAATGAGCAGTTCTTC

clone size: many
V gene: TRBV7-9
D gene: -
CDR3 length: 14
J gene: TRBJ1-2
CDR3 protein: CASSLASGIYGYTF
CDR3 DNA: TGTGCCAGCAGCTTAGCATCAGGAATCTATGGCTACACCTTC

clone size: many
V gene: TRBV10-3
D gene: TRBD2
CDR3 length: 15
J gene: TRBJ2-7
CDR3 protein: CAISPSGRSSYEQYF
CDR3 DNA: TGTGCCATCAGCCCAAGCGGGAGAAGCTCCTACGAGCAGTACTTC

clone size: -
V gene: TRBV19
D gene: -
CDR3 length: 14
J gene: TRBJ1-6
CDR3 protein: CASSMQREGSPLHF
CDR3 DNA: TGTGCCAGTAGTATGCAAAGGGAAGGTTCACCCCTCCACTTT

clone size: -
V gene: TRBV30
D gene: TRBD2
CDR3 length: 12
J gene: TRBJ2-3
CDR3 protein: CAWTSGSNEQYF
CDR3 DNA: TGTGCCTGGACTAGCGGGAGTAATGAGCAGTATTTT

clone size: many
V gene: TRBV5-1
D gene: TRBD1
CDR3 length: 14
J gene: TRBJ1-4
CDR3 protein: CASSQGQDNEKLFF
CDR3 DNA: TGCGCCAGCAGCCAGGGACAGGATAATGAAAAACTGTTTTTT

clone size: many
V gene: TRBV5-1
D gene: -
CDR3 length: 14
J gene: TRBJ1-6
CDR3 protein: CASSFTADNSPLHF
CDR3 DNA: TGCGCCAGCAGCTTCACGGCGGATAATTCACCCCTCCACTTT

clone size: many
V gene: TRBV7-2
D gene: -
CDR3 length: 14
J gene: TRBJ2-7
CDR3 protein: CASSYDPGTYEQYF
CDR3 DNA: TGTGCCAGCAGCTATGACCCCGGGACCTACGAGCAGTACTTC

clone size: -
V gene: TRBV20-1
D gene: TRBD1
CDR3 length: 14
J gene: TRBJ1-3
CDR3 protein: CSAREGQGENTIYF
CDR3 DNA: TGCAGTGCTAGAGAGGGACAGGGGGAGAACACCATATATTTT

clone size: many
V gene: TRBV5-6
D gene: -
CDR3 length: 12
J gene: TRBJ1-3
CDR3 protein: CASSLGLDTIYF
CDR3 DNA: TGTGCCAGCAGCTTAGGGTTGGACACCATATATTTT

clone size: many
V gene: TRBV4-2
D gene: TRBD1
CDR3 length: 15
J gene: TRBJ2-2
CDR3 protein: CATRQGGFGTGELFF
CDR3 DNA: TGTGCCACAAGACAGGGGGGATTTGGGACCGGGGAGCTGTTTTTT

clone size: many
V gene: TRBV2
D gene: -
CDR3 length: 14
J gene: TRBJ2-5
CDR3 protein: CASRTFGEAETQYF
CDR3 DNA: TGTGCCAGCAGGACATTCGGGGAGGCAGAGACCCAGTACTTC

clone size: -
V gene: TRBV2
D gene: -
CDR3 length: 17
J gene: TRBJ1-6
CDR3 protein: CASRARPSGGRNSPLHF
CDR3 DNA: TGTGCCAGCAGAGCCCGACCTAGCGGGGGGCGCAATTCACCCCTCCACTTT